Here is one TCR beta chain with its context. Its antigen remains unidentified. Base qualities are not recorded, but no much larger clone differs from it by a single base. Each collaborating institution followed its own protocols to collect whole blood in K2EDTA tubes. For TCRbeta analysis, collaborators shipped samples in one of three forms: frozen whole blood, isolated PBMCs, or DNA extracted from either of those sample types. This record comes from a study of blood T cell repertoires in COVID-19 (dated by TCRdb to 2019 to 2021). Regarding the complete study: Samples covering the acute and convalescent phases of COVID-19 were provided by collaborators in the United States, Italy and Spain. The material from the prospective study consisted of cDNA or gDNA derived from T cells, B-cell-depleted T cells, or PBMCs. The dataset comprised deeply sampled blood TCRbeta repertoires from subjects exposed to, actively infected with, or recovered from COVID-19. The repertoires were released in a freely available public database intended as a resource for research on the immune response to SARS-CoV-2. Samples were obtained from the ongoing ImmuneRACE study (first 160 participants) and from 1,254 subjects provided by 6 global collaborators. Nearly every sample came with metadata listing a de-identified subject ID, COVID-19 status, age in years and sex. Where available, HLA class I and class II types were taken from metadata supplied by the sample provider and were not determined by assay-based typing.

The CDR1 and CDR2 encoded by the germline V gene are MDHEN and SYDVKM. From V the trimming removes 5 bases and from J it removes 3 bases, while the gene matches leave 8 bases of the junction unaccounted for. The CDR3 spans 15 residues, from the cysteine through the phenylalanine. This entry keeps only the CDR3 DNA: 45 bases, framed from base 1. The paper's findings and limits, for the study overall: Clinical and demographic metadata were provided uncurated, with the amount varying by source and participant.

The immunoSEQ Assay, a bias-controlled multiplex PCR, was used to amplify TCRbeta CDR3 regions from genomic DNA. Per the authors' processing: The number of nucleated cells in each sample was estimated from the amplification of reference gene primers within the assay. Sequence reads were collapsed and filtered to measure the absolute abundance of every unique TCRbeta CDR3 rearrangement. For each sample, productive Simpson clonality was calculated as the square root of Simpson's diversity index across productive rearrangements. Imported from immuneACCESS, the table was reduced by TCRdb to in-frame sequences with V and J called. These copies leave out some clones; in studies compared against another copy, an unresolved V gene accounts for under half, and the cause of the remainder is not known. The V and J calls and the clone size are those of that table, but D and trimming were determined from the DNA. The sample table contains about 63,000 clones; only one count was recorded for roughly nine tenths of them. The ten most abundant clones make up 19% of the sample.

Sequenced sample: peripheral blood. Recombination connected TRBV28 to TRBJ1-1; TRBD1 agrees with 8 junctional bases. The origin of this receptor is a woman older than 75 with acute or convalescent COVID-19. DNA sequence: TGTGCCAGCAGTCGACGAGTGACAGGGGACACTGAAGCTTTCTTT. The encoded protein is CASSRRVTGDTEAFF. Beyond the CDR3, the reference TRBV28 and TRBJ1-1 genes provide the residues; the full variable domain reads: DVKVTQSSRYLVKRTGEKVFLECVQDMDHENMFWYRQDPGLGLRLIYFSYDVKMKEKGDIPEGYSVSREKKERFSLILESASTNQTSMYLCASSRRVTGDTEAFFGQGTRLTVV.